This record looks at one T cell receptor beta chain sequence and its context. Its specific antigen is unknown. Base qualities are not at hand, and no much larger clone is one base apart. Whole blood was collected in K2EDTA tubes by collaborating institutions according to the institutions' own protocols. For TCRbeta analysis, collaborators shipped samples in one of three forms: frozen whole blood, isolated PBMCs, or DNA extracted from either of those sample types. The immunoSEQ Assay, a bias-controlled multiplex PCR, was used to amplify TCRbeta CDR3 regions from genomic DNA. Per the authors' processing: The number of nucleated cells in each sample was estimated from the amplification of reference gene primers within the assay. To quantify the absolute abundance of each unique TCRbeta CDR3 rearrangement, sequence reads were collapsed and filtered. For each sample, productive Simpson clonality was calculated as the square root of Simpson's diversity index over productive rearrangements. TCRdb mirrors the immuneACCESS table, restricted to in-frame sequences. Some clones are absent from its copies; in checked studies, under half trace to an unresolved V gene, and the reason for the others is unknown. V and J calls and clone size are copied from that table; D and trimming were computed from the DNA. The sample records a few hundred thousand clones, roughly 86% of which are singletons. The ten most abundant clones make up less than 3% of the sample.

This record comes from a study of blood T cell repertoires in COVID-19 (dated by TCRdb to the early 2020s). At the level of the whole study: The collaborator samples originated in the United States, Italy and Spain and spanned the acute and convalescent phases of COVID-19. Where available, HLA class I and class II types were taken from metadata supplied by the sample provider and were not determined by assay-based typing. The samples were drawn from two sources: the first 160 participants of the ongoing ImmuneRACE study, and 1,254 subjects contributed by 6 global collaborators. Sample metadata almost always included a de-identified subject ID, COVID-19 status, age in years and sex. The dataset comprised deeply sampled blood TCRbeta repertoires from subjects exposed to, actively infected with, or recovered from COVID-19. A freely available public database, intended as a resource for researchers studying the immune response to SARS-CoV-2, is where the repertoires were released. The material from the prospective study consisted of cDNA or gDNA derived from T cells, B-cell-depleted T cells, or PBMCs.

The study at large found these results: Clinical and demographic metadata were provided uncurated, with the amount varying by source and participant.

The germline V gene provides CDR1 KGHDR and CDR2 SFDVKD. V is reduced by 4 bases and J by 4 bases, leaving a spacing of 10 bases between them. The CDR3, cysteine through phenylalanine, is 14 amino acids long. The CDR3 DNA has 42 bases and is translated from base 1. The sequence was collected from a woman aged 50 to 60 with acute or convalescent COVID-19. What was sequenced was peripheral blood. The chain is made from TRBV24-1 and TRBJ2-1; possibly the D gene is TRBD1, per 5 matching bases. In nucleotide form, the sequence is TGTGCCACCAGTGACCGGACACGGTACAATGAGCAGTTCTTC. Its translation is CATSDRTRYNEQFF.